This TCR beta chain came from a study of T cell responses to AZD1222 COVID-19 vaccine. Study outcomes and limitations: Clonal diversity may have been underestimated, and the donors were mostly white British, with more females than males. None of the repertoires were sampled until the peak T cell response had passed. Unmutated variant regions reportedly attract nearly half of all spike-specific TCRs.

In its sample, this clone was seen a few times. What it recognizes is unknown. Sequencing used immunoSEQ multiplex PCR; TCRdb keeps in-frame clones, though not all of them. The profile covers around 100,000 clones, with 80% to 90% appearing a single time and 7.5% taken by the ten largest. The CDR3 is 13 amino acids. Germline V gives CDR1 LNHDA, CDR2 SQIVND (reference sequence). Trimming took off 6 bases at V and 9 bases at J, with 15 bases between the two ends. The chain uses TRBV19 and TRBJ2-1; D is ambiguous. The source of this sequence is an adult in good health. The starting material was peripheral blood, obtained on day 0 of AZD1222 vaccination. The CDR3 DNA reads as TGTGCCAGTAGCTTTGACTCCTTCGGTGAGCAGTTCTTC. Translated: CASSFDSFGEQFF.